These 2 T cell receptor beta chains share one sample of origin, sequenced in a study of T cells in Graves' hyperthyroidism and ophthalmopathy. Amplification of TCR beta CDR3 regions used RNA as the template. The HTBI primer set was used in a first-round RT-PCR of the TCR CDR3. TCRdb re-called the multiplex PCR reads with MiXCR, one entry per CDR3 protein. The data contain about 410,000 distinct CDR3 sequences, about 15% of them singletons. The sequencing sample was made of blood. The receptors stem from a man aged 18 to 30 with Graves' ophthalmopathy.

This rearrangement joins TRBV6-2 or TRBV6-3 to TRBJ2-1, with 8 bases aligning to TRBD2. The CDR3 covers 13 residues. CDR1 and CDR2 (germline): MNHEY, SVGEGT. V lost 8 bases and J lost 10; bases outside the gene matches: 10. CDR3 DNA sequence: TGTGCCAGCCTCAAGAGCGGGAGCCACGAGCAGTTCTTC. Amino acids: CASLKSGSHEQFF.

This clonotype was counted many times. The chain employs TRBV12-3 or TRBV12-4 and TRBJ1-2; TRBD1 agrees at 9 bases. Trimming removed 10 bases from V and 4 bases from J; junction bases left unmatched: 13. The CDR3 extends over 15 amino acids. The CDR3 loop reads CATNGQGRWIYGYTF. DNA of the CDR3: TGTGCCACCAATGGACAGGGGCGCTGGATCTATGGCTACACCTTC.